Presented here are 6 T cell receptor beta chains from one specimen sequenced in a study of shared clonotypes between healthy human individuals. Repertoires were generated with immunoSEQ multiplex PCR, while TCRdb's copy carries only in-frame clones and drops some. The table lists a few million clones, approximately 95% of them singletons. Material for sequencing was naive CD4+ T cells from PBMCs. Regarding subset: CD45RA+ positively selected. Every receptor here comes from a man aged 18-30 years in good health. Some clones in this sample may be carry-over from other donors' samples.

This clone was seen a single time. The chain carries TRBV9 and TRBJ2-3; 12 positions match TRBD2. Germline V gene lookup returns CDR1 SGDLS and CDR2 YYNGEE. The CDR3 length is 16 residues. J gave up 4 bases and V 4 bases, and 7 bases lay outside the gene matches. CDR3 amino acids: CASSSLTSGSADTQYF. CDR3 in DNA: TGTGCCAGCAGCTCTCTGACTAGCGGGAGTGCAGATACGCAGTATTTT.

This chain joins TRBV29-1 and TRBJ1-1; unclear D gene. Germline lookup yields CDR1 SQVTM and CDR2 ANQGSEA. This CDR3 has 14 amino acids. Deletions cut 5 bases from V and 3 bases from J, with 16 bases between. The CDR3 DNA reads TGCAGCGTTTGTGGCGGGCTACGGGACACTGAAGCTTTCTTT. Translation: CSVCGGLRDTEAFF.

The chain uses TRBV7-2 and TRBJ2-2; a possible D gene is TRBD2 (5 bases). Germline V gene data show CDR1 as SGHTA and CDR2 as FQGNSA. Trimming took 4 bases from V and 6 from J, leaving 9 bases between them. There are 13 residues in the CDR3. As DNA, the CDR3 is TGTGCCAGCAGCTACGACTACGCCGGGGAGCTGTTTTTT. Protein sequence: CASSYDYAGELFF.

The chain couples TRBV5-1 to TRBJ2-7; the D gene is possibly TRBD1 (5 bases). CDR1 is SGHRS, CDR2 YFSETQ, per germline. This CDR3 has 13 residues. Trimming cost V 4 bases and J 4 bases, with 12 bases left between them. CDR3 in amino acids: CASSLKTGYEQYF. The CDR3 region has the DNA TGCGCCAGCAGCCTAAAAACAGGATACGAGCAGTACTTC.

CDR3 protein: CASSSDRGDTQYF. DNA for the CDR3: TGTGCCAGCAGCTCCGACAGGGGAGATACGCAGTATTTT. The chain recombines TRBV11-2 with TRBJ2-3; 8 nucleotides match TRBD1. The CDR3 totals 13 residues. CDR1 SGHAT and CDR2 FQNNGV come from the germline V gene. V shed 4 bases, J shed 5 bases, and the junction held 2 bases outside the gene matches. Based on the CDR3 plus reference TRBV11-2 and TRBJ2-3, the full variable domain is EAGVAQSPRYKIIEKRQSVAFWCNPISGHATLYWYQQILGQGPKLLIQFQNNGVVDDSQLPKDRFSAERLKGVDSTLKIQPAKLEDSAVYLCASSSDRGDTQYFGPGTRLTVL.

The table lists this clone with a count of one. The chain recombines TRBV28 with TRBJ1-2; possibly TRBD1 for D (5 bases). The CDR3 contains 15 residues. V was pared by 5 bases and J by 3 bases, with 16 bases between. The germline gives CDR1 MDHEN, CDR2 SYDVKM. CDR3 coding DNA: TGTGCCAGCAGTCTCTCTCCCGGACACTACTATGGCTACACCTTC. Translation: CASSLSPGHYYGYTF.